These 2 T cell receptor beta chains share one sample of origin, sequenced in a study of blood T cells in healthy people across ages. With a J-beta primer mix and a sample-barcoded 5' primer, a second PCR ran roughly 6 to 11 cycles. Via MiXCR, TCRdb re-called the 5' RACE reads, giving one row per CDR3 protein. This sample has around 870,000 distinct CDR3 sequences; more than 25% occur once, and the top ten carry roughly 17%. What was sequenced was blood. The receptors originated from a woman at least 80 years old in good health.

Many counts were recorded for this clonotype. The CDR3 here is CASSLSLAGPLDTQYF. In DNA form, the CDR3 reads TGTGCCAGCAGCTTAAGCCTAGCGGGCCCATTGGATACGCAGTATTTT. The chain combines TRBV7-2 with TRBJ2-3; 8 bases align to TRBD2. Germline V gene sequence: CDR1 SGHTA, CDR2 FQGNSA. With 2 bases clipped from V and 6 bases from J, the junction kept 10 bases outside the gene matches. This CDR3 is built from 16 residues.

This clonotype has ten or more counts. The CDR3 bases are TGCGCCAGCAGCCAAGATCCCGGGACTAGCTCCTACAATGAGCAGTTCTTC. Its translation is CASSQDPGTSSYNEQFF. The rearrangement links TRBV4-1 to TRBJ2-1, with 8 nucleotides matching TRBD2. Germline CDR1 is MGHRA and CDR2 is YSYEKL. The CDR3 has 17 residues. J gave up 0 bases and V 0 bases, and 4 bases lay outside the gene matches.